The entry below gives a single T cell receptor (beta chain) sequence along with its context. The data were taken from a study of OX40 agonist ivuxolimab in advanced cancers. As for the study in general: The mean age was approximately 60 years, ranging from 23 to 79, with more than 70% of participants male.

The CDR3 has 14 residues. Trimming removed 3 bases at V and 0 bases at J, with 6 bases between. Germline CDR1 reads KGHSY; CDR2 reads FQNENV. The table came from immunoSEQ multiplex PCR; TCRdb's copy has only in-frame clones and leaves some out. Altogether about 30,000 clones are present, about nine tenths being singletons, with the ten largest covering approximately 24%. This clonotype was sampled from an adult with an advanced solid tumor such as melanoma, head and neck, liver or kidney cancer. This specimen was CD4+ or CD8+ T cells sorted from blood, taken in a trial of the OX40 agonist ivuxolimab. The J gene is TRBJ1-5, the V gene TRBV16; D remains ambiguous. For the CDR3, the DNA is TGTGCCAGCAGCCAGCACATTAGCAATCAGCCCCAGCATTTT. This sequence encodes CASSQHISNQPQHF.